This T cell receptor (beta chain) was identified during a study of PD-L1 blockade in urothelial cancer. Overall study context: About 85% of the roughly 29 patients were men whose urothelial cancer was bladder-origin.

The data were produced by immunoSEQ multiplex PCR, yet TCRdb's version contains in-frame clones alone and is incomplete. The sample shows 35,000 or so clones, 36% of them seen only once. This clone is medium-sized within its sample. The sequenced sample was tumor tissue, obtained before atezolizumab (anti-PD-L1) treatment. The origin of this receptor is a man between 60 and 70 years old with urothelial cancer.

The CDR3 bases are TGTGCCAGCAGTGATGAAGGCAGGGAGAATGAAAAACTGTTTTTT. It is translated as CASSDEGRENEKLFF. The rearrangement joins TRBV2 to TRBJ1-4; the D gene is possibly TRBD1 (5 bases). This CDR3 region has 15 residues. The germline V gene encodes CDR1 SNHLY and CDR2 FYNNEI. The germline V and J ends were trimmed by 3 bases and 5 bases, with 13 bases remaining between them.